This T cell receptor (beta chain) is drawn from a study of T cell responses to AZD1222 COVID-19 vaccine. Study background: Doses given second, at about 4 or about 12 weeks, were pooled. Points from the study as a whole: The study sampled repertoires only after the peak T cell response. Spike-specific TCR breadth rose after two AZD1222 doses, and depth rose as well. CD4 TCRs linked to vaccination spanned spike, dominating at 160-218 and 743-854.

This table comes from immunoSEQ multiplex PCR, and its TCRdb copy is limited to in-frame clones, with some not included. The sample lists some 130,000 clones, 85% to 95% occurring once. Looked up from germline, CDR1 is SGHVS and CDR2 is FQNEAQ. The V and J ends lost 3 bases and 3 bases respectively, with 12 bases between them. The CDR3 is 15 residues long. Details on this clone: The antigen is not known.

This TCR was sampled from an adult in good health. The material was peripheral blood, obtained on day 0 of AZD1222 vaccination. The chain joins TRBV7-8 to TRBJ1-5, with D possibly matching TRBD1 (5 bases). The CDR3 nucleotides are TGTGCCAGCAGCTTGCCCGGGACGGTCAATCAGCCCCAGCATTTT. Its translation: CASSLPGTVNQPQHF.